These 16 T cell receptor beta chains were sequenced from one sample in a study of blood T cell repertoires in COVID-19 (dated by TCRdb to 2018 to 2021). The library was produced with the immunoSEQ multiplex PCR assay. TCRdb retrieved this table from immuneACCESS and kept in-frame rearrangements only. Not all clones are present; in checked studies, unresolved V genes account for under half, and no reason is known for the remainder. The sample table records approximately 75,000 clones; about 85% of these occur just once. 10% to 15% of the sample rests with the top ten. Sequencing was performed on peripheral blood. These receptor sequences come from a man in his fifties with COVID-19, enrolled during active disease.

The chain couples TRBV25-1 to TRBJ1-3; D is unresolved. The CDR3 runs to 13 residues. V gave up 4 bases and J gave up 0 bases, with 4 bases separating them. CDR1 is MGHDK and CDR2 is SYGVNS in the germline V gene. CDR3 residues: CASSALSGNTIYF. CDR3 nucleotides: TGTGCCAGCAGTGCCCTCTCTGGAAACACCATATATTTT. Drawing the rest from reference TRBV25-1 and TRBJ1-3, the complete variable domain is EADIYQTPRYLVIGTGKKITLECSQTMGHDKMYWYQQDPGMELHLIHYSYGVNSTEKGDLSSESTVSRIRTEHFPLTLESARPSHTSQYLCASSALSGNTIYFGEGSWLTVV.

The V gene is TRBV7-2, the J gene TRBJ1-3; D is perhaps TRBD1 (6 bases). V lost 4 bases and J 7 bases, leaving 8 bases between the germline ends. CDR3 length: 12 amino acids. Germline V gene lookup returns CDR1 SGHTA and CDR2 FQGNSA. The CDR3 protein is CASSSRGNTIYF. CDR3 DNA sequence: TGTGCCAGCAGCTCCAGGGGTAACACCATATATTTT. The whole variable domain, filled in from reference TRBV7-2 and TRBJ1-3, reads GAGVSQSPSNKVTEKGKDVELRCDPISGHTALYWYRQSLGQGLEFLIYFQGNSAPDKSGLPSDRFSAERTGGSVSTLTIQRTQQEDSAVYLCASSSRGNTIYFGEGSWLTVV.

The J gene is TRBJ1-2, the V gene TRBV30; 7 positions match TRBD1. CDR1 and CDR2 from the germline V gene are GTSNPN and SVGIG (reference sequence). V was clipped by 7 bases and J by 8 bases; unmatched bases: 10. The CDR3 sequence is 12 residues long. CDR3 in DNA: TGTGCCTCTAACGAACAGGGGTGGGGCTACACCTTC. It encodes CASNEQGWGYTF.

This chain joins TRBV27 and TRBJ1-5; the match to TRBD1 covers 7 bases. V trimming: 2 bases; J trimming: 6 bases; junction bases outside the gene matches: 25. Germline V gene sequence: CDR1 MNHEY, CDR2 SMNVEV (reference sequence). The CDR3 contains 21 residues. Written as DNA, the CDR3 is TGTGCCAGCAGTTTAAGGATCCCCGGACAGGCGCCAAAGACTAATCTTCAGCCCCAGCATTTT. This sequence encodes CASSLRIPGQAPKTNLQPQHF.

The chain uses TRBV5-4 and TRBJ1-1, with no clear D. Trimming removed 2 bases at V and 0 bases at J, with 11 bases between. The CDR3 totals 15 residues. Per germline, CDR1 SGHNT and CDR2 YYREEE (reference sequence). The CDR3 is CASSFESSLNTEAFF. The CDR3 DNA sequence: TGTGCCAGCAGCTTCGAAAGTAGCCTGAACACTGAAGCTTTCTTT.

This sequence joins TRBV7-2 and TRBJ2-5, with 11 bases identical to TRBD2. CDR3 length: 15 amino acids. From germline, CDR1 is SGHTA and CDR2 FQGNSA. After removal of 5 bases from V and 5 bases from J, the junction contained 7 bases not matched to a gene. This CDR3 is CASSPNGLAGETQYF. The CDR3 nucleotides are TGTGCCAGCAGCCCGAATGGACTAGCGGGTGAGACCCAGTACTTC.

V usage is TRBV5-4 and J usage is TRBJ2-2; TRBD2 matches at 7 bases. CDR3 length equals 16 residues. Germline values: CDR1 SGHNT, CDR2 YYREEE (reference sequence). The ends lost 5 bases at V and 5 bases at J; junction bases unmatched: 12. CDR3 loop: CASRTMVAGGTGELFF. The CDR3 nucleotides read TGTGCCAGCAGAACCATGGTAGCGGGCGGGACCGGGGAGCTGTTTTTT.

The chain is built from TRBV4-2 and TRBJ1-2, with 8 bases lining up with TRBD1. CDR1 and CDR2 (germline): LGHNA, YNFKEQ. Unmatched junction bases numbered 4, after V lost 0 bases and J lost 7 bases. This CDR3 spans 14 amino acids. The CDR3 nucleotides read TGTGCCAGCAGCCAAGATGGCAGGGGGCGTGGCTACACCTTC. This translates into CASSQDGRGRGYTF.

This chain links TRBV5-4 with TRBJ2-4; 7 bases map to TRBD1. The CDR3 is made up of 12 amino acids. Germline V CDR1 and CDR2: SGHNT, YYREEE (reference sequence). V shed 0 bases, J shed 13 bases, and the junction held 4 bases outside the gene matches. CDR3 bases: TGTGCCAGCAGCTTGGGACAGGGCGAACAGTACTTC. Amino acid sequence: CASSLGQGEQYF.

This chain connects TRBV10-3 to TRBJ2-1; TRBD2 matches 7 bases. The germline gives CDR1 ENHRY, CDR2 SYGVKD. This CDR3 spans 13 amino acids. The J segment lost 7 bases and the V segment lost 7 bases, leaving 7 bases of the junction unmatched. DNA of the CDR3: TGTGCCATCACCAGGACTAGTATGAATGAGCAGTTCTTC. As protein: CAITRTSMNEQFF.

This chain connects TRBV25-1 to TRBJ1-6, with TRBD1 matching over 7 bases. The CDR3 sequence is 14 residues long. Per germline, CDR1 MGHDK and CDR2 SYGVNS. J lost 5 bases, V lost 6 bases, and 4 bases had no gene match. The CDR3 DNA reads as TGTGCCAGCAGCACGACAGGGAATAATTCACCCCTCCACTTT. Protein sequence: CASSTTGNNSPLHF.

To note about this clone: The junction departs from the called germline gene at one end, perhaps through a read error. The genes are TRBV24-1 and TRBJ2-3; 9 positions agree with TRBD2. This CDR3 comprises 11 residues. From germline, CDR1 is KGHDR and CDR2 SFDVKD. The CDR3 reads CATSAGTSIFF. The CDR3 DNA reads as TGTGCCACCAGTGCCGGGACTAGCATTTTCTTT.

The genes are TRBV6-6 and TRBJ1-5; TRBD1 matches at 10 bases. V trimming: 4 bases; J trimming: 3 bases; junction bases outside the gene matches: 3. There are 15 residues in the CDR3. CDR1 is MNHNY, CDR2 SVGAGI, per germline (reference sequence). The CDR3 loop is CASSLDRGFNQPQHF. For the CDR3, the DNA is TGTGCCAGCAGTTTGGACAGGGGGTTCAATCAGCCCCAGCATTTT.

This clone appeared a single time. The chain is built from TRBV27 and TRBJ1-4; D is undetermined. CDR3 length: 16 residues. V was cut by 2 bases and J by 4 bases, with 14 bases left in between. Germline values: CDR1 MNHEY, CDR2 SMNVEV (reference sequence). CDR3 DNA sequence: TGTGCCAGCAGTTTAGTCAGGAACCTTAATAATGAAAAACTGTTTTTT. Its translation is CASSLVRNLNNEKLFF.

The chain links TRBV5-6 to TRBJ2-7, with TRBD1 as a possible D gene (6 bases). The CDR3 runs 14 residues. Trimming removed 3 bases at V and 2 bases at J, with 12 bases between. Germline values: CDR1 SGHDT, CDR2 YYEEEE. DNA of the CDR3: TGTGCCAGCAGCTGGGGGCAGCGGCCCTACGAGCAGTACTTC. It specifies CASSWGQRPYEQYF.

This chain joins TRBV3-1 (or the pseudogene TRBV3-2) and TRBJ2-5; 9 bases are a match to TRBD2. CDR1 and CDR2 from the germline V gene are LGHDT and YNNKEL (reference sequence). The CDR3 loop spans 13 amino acids. With 6 bases clipped from V and 5 bases from J, the junction kept 4 bases outside the gene matches. This CDR3 is CASRPTSGETQYF. The CDR3 DNA sequence: TGTGCCAGCAGACCTACTAGCGGGGAGACCCAGTACTTC.